The following is a TCR beta chain sequence with its context. Its cognate antigen is unknown. Assay used: immunoSEQ multiplex PCR; TCRdb lists only in-frame clones, some missing. The data hold around 77,000 clones, with roughly nine tenths observed a single time. V was pared by 3 bases and J by 0 bases, with 2 bases of the junction left unmatched. Germline V lookup: CDR1 KGHSH, CDR2 LQKENI. The CDR3 is 15 residues long. This record belongs to a study of OX40 agonist ivuxolimab in advanced cancers. Whole-study context: Ivuxolimab, an agonist antibody against OX40 (CD134), was given to patients. Findings and limits, study-wide: Dosing at 0.1 to 3.0 mg/kg was accompanied by clonal expansion of CD4+ and CD8+ blood T cells by week 6.

V and J are TRBV18 and TRBJ1-2; TRBD1 aligns across 9 bases. Sequencing used CD4+ or CD8+ T cells sorted from blood, obtained in a trial of the OX40 agonist ivuxolimab. This sequence was found in an adult with an advanced solid tumor such as melanoma, head and neck, liver or kidney cancer. The CDR3 nucleotides read TGTGCCAGCTCACCGGGACAGGGTCCTAACTATGGCTACACCTTC. Its protein product is CASSPGQGPNYGYTF. The entire variable domain, with the rest obtained from reference TRBV18 and TRBJ1-2, is as follows: NAGVMQNPRHLVRRRGQEARLRCSPMKGHSHVYWYRQLPEEGLKFMVYLQKENIIDESGMPKERFSAEFPKEGPSILRIQQVVRGDSAAYFCASSPGQGPNYGYTFGSGTRLTVV.